The sequence of this TCR beta chain was determined in a study of regulatory T cells in long-lasting Graves disease (dated by TCRdb to 2020 to 2023). Some background on the complete study: Antithyroid drugs had been taken for less than 3 months by newly diagnosed Graves' disease patients. This study used TCR sequencing and RNA sequencing of peripheral blood to compare persistent Graves' disease patients against newly diagnosed Graves' disease patients. The study was conducted in China and was registered as a clinical trial. TCR sequencing covered some 13 persistent and around 20 newly diagnosed Graves' disease patients, about 35 samples in total. Broader findings and caveats from the paper: TRBV28, TRBJ1-2 and TRBJ2-5 were preferentially used in persistent disease, while TRBV20-1 and TRBJ2-1 were favored in newly diagnosed disease. Persistent Graves' disease patients showed lower TCR Shannon entropy and fewer highly expanded clones than newly diagnosed patients, suggesting clonal expansion. A larger number of public clonotypes was shared among persistent patients (about 2,700) than among newly diagnosed patients (about 990). Sequencing and analysis were limited to the TCR beta chain. Peripheral blood alone was examined, since thyroid tissue, which constituted the primary lesion, could not be accessed. The authors acknowledged the small sample size as a limitation that may reduce accuracy.

Libraries were built with multiplex PCR. Sequenced on an Illumina HiSeq 4000. To build TCR beta libraries, CDR3 regions were amplified by Arm-PCR using iRepertoire HTBI primers. Before sequencing, the PCR products went through gel purification. The paper's data handling went like this. A total of 62 TRBV and approximately 15 TRBJ segments were identified across samples and were used for gene usage analysis of CDR3 amino acid clonotypes. COPE and FqMerger were used to merge the filtered high-quality paired reads into contigs. BLAST was used to align contigs to IMGT TRBV, TRBD and TRBJ reference genes, with CDR3 defined following IMGT. Any clonotype with a frequency above 0.1% was classified as a highly expanded clone. Repertoire diversity was measured by Shannon entropy, and V-J evenness by the Gini coefficient. Public clonotypes were defined as clonotypes shared by more than one individual. In-frame beta chains were kept once TCRdb had trimmed the public reads at Q25 with fastp and called clones with MiXCR. Identical CDR3 protein sequences are pooled into one entry, listed with their most common genes and DNA. Clone size and V and J calls follow TCRdb, not the original study. This sample comprises 520,000 or so distinct CDR3 sequences, approximately 12% of them detected only once. In total, the top ten clones hold 7.5% to 9% of the sample.

Spanning cysteine to phenylalanine, the CDR3 consists of 14 amino acids. CDR3 DNA is the only sequence kept; it has 42 bases, read in frame from the first base. The germline V gene yields ENHRY for CDR1 and SYGVKD for CDR2. Trimming takes 3 bases off V and 6 bases off J; junction bases not matched to a gene: 7. This clonotype has a count of ten or more. Its antigen remains undetermined. No quality values exist for individual bases; no much larger clone is one base distant. The sample's time point, from its label and the paper: newly diagnosed GD, antithyroid drugs for less than 3 months. RNA was extracted from PBMCs in TRIzol for both TCR sequencing and RNA sequencing. The diagnosis of Graves' disease followed American Thyroid Association guidelines. Patients for the study were recruited at an endocrinology department in Xi'an, China. Each patient gave 7 to 9.5 milliliters of peripheral blood, collected in an EDTA anticoagulant tube. PBMCs were isolated by Ficoll Paque Plus density gradient separation without further T cell sorting. An Agilent 2100 Bioanalyzer and agarose gel were used to check RNA quality, and a NanoDrop 2000 was used to measure RNA concentration.

A further study also used this sample, focusing on T cells in Graves' hyperthyroidism and ophthalmopathy. Per that second paper: Stable Graves' hyperthyroidism was defined as the absence of progression to ophthalmopathy over 18 months of follow-up. The hyperthyroidism patients were between 18 and 65 years old and newly diagnosed, with a disease duration of less than 2 months. Patients with uncontrolled infections, other autoimmune diseases, pregnancy or lactation were excluded. Diagnoses relied on clinical symptoms, serum thyroxine and TRAb, thyroid ultrasound and orbital computed tomography. The first round of RT-PCR for the TCR CDR3 was performed with the HTBI primer set and the Qiagen OneStep RT-PCR kit. Blood samples also contained most of the expanded thyroid clonotypes (frequency above 0.001), which suggests that blood repertoires may reflect thyroid immune responses. A model built on a 13 V-J signature distinguished ophthalmopathy from stable hyperthyroidism, reaching 85% to 90% sensitivity and 81.08% specificity in cross-validation and 80%/75% in testing. In validation, the model predicted progression to ophthalmopathy with 65% to 71% sensitivity and 72% to 85% specificity, a median of 6.5 months before onset. TCR V-J signatures able to tell the groups apart were searched for in a discovery cohort of 100 or so patients, of whom 43 had Graves' ophthalmopathy and 57 had stable Graves' hyperthyroidism. Whether ophthalmopathy could be predicted prospectively was tested in an independent validation cohort made up of under 20 hyperthyroidism patients plus 17 patients who later progressed to ophthalmopathy. For training and testing, the 80 to 100 patients in the discovery cohort were randomly divided in a 7:3 ratio. In addition, the study compared T-cell repertoires in thyroid tissue and in blood from six Graves' hyperthyroidism patients. Once sampling was done, hyperthyroidism patients were given methimazole at a starting dose of 30 mg daily, whereas ophthalmopathy patients were given high-dose intravenous methylprednisolone. The libraries were constructed in a second round of multiplex PCR and then size-selected and purified. Paired-end sequencing of the libraries was performed with 100 bp reads on an Illumina HiSeq2000. Raw data were processed with SOAPnuke, discarding reads with adapters, uncalled bases, mean Phred below 15, or no exact constant-primer or identifier match. COPE v1.2.5 was used to merge high-quality paired reads, and clonotypes were defined as unique nucleotide sequences. MiTCR v1.1 was used to align clonotypes to the IMGT TRBV, TRBD and TRBJ reference segments. The analysis included only V-J combinations with a frequency above 0.0001, which together covered around 99% of the repertoires. The TCS score was defined as F50 (clonal expansion) divided by E x V (chaos), with BLOSUM62-based TCRdist calculated between CDR3 peptides within each V-J. Welch's t-statistics and random forest reduced just over 500 V-J features to fewer than 15, which were used in a naive Bayes classifier (R e1071). Sample size was not statistically predetermined, and investigators were not blinded to group allocation. The paper describes TCR Vbeta CDR3 sequencing of some 130 peripheral blood samples, made up of 43 ophthalmopathy patients, over 70 hyperthyroidism patients and 17 progressor patients.

The clonotype originates from a woman aged 25 to 45 with Graves disease. Donor details come from another sample of the same person, matched by shared clones. Recombination linked TRBV10-3 to TRBJ1-2, with 7 central nucleotides matching TRBD1. The sample here was peripheral blood mononuclear cells (PBMCs), taken at new diagnosis, from a patient treated with antithyroid drugs. The DNA sequence reads TGTGCCATCAGTGACCTCGACAGGGATGATGGCTACACCTTC. It translates to CAISDLDRDDGYTF.